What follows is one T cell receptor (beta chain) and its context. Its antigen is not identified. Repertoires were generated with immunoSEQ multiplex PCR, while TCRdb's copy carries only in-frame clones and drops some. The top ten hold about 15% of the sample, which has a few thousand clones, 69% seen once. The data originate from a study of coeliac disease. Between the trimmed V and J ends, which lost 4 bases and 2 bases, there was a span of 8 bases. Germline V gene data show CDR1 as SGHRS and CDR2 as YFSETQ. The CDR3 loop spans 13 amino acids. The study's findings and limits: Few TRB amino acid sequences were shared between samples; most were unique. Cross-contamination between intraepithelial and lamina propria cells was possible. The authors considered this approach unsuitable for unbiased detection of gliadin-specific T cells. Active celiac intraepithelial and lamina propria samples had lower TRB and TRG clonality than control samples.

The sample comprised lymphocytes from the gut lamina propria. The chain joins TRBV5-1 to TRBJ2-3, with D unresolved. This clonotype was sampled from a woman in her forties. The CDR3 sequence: CASSSQITDTQYF. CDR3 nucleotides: TGCGCCAGCAGCAGTCAGATCACAGATACGCAGTATTTT.